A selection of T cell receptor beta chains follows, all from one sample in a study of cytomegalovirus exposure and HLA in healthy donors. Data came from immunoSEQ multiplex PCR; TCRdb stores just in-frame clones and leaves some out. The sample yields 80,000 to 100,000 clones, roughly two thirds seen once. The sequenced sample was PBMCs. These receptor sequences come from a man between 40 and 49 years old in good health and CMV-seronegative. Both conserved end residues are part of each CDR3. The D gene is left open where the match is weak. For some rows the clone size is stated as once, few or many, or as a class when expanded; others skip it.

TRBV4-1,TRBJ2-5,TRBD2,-,CASSRQGLAGGETQYF,TGCGCCAGCAGCCGACAAGGACTAGCGGGGGGAGAGACCCAGTACTTC
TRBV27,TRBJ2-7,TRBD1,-,CASRGPGTGGYEQYF,TGTGCCAGCAGGGGCCCCGGGACAGGGGGCTACGAGCAGTACTTC
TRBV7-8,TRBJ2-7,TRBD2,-,CASSLLSAGVQDEQYF,TGTGCCAGCAGCTTATTGTCAGCGGGGGTTCAGGACGAGCAGTACTTC
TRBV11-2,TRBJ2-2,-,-,CASSPLAVNTGELFF,TGTGCCAGCAGCCCCTTAGCGGTGAACACCGGGGAGCTGTTTTTT
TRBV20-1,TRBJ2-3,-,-,CSAREDTQYF,TGCAGTGCTCGGGAGGATACGCAGTATTTT
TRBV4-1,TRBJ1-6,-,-,CASSQVQDGSYNSPLHF,TGCGCCAGCAGCCAAGTACAGGATGGCTCCTATAATTCACCCCTCCACTTT
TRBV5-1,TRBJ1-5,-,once,CASALGDDSSNQPQHF,TGCGCCAGCGCCCTTGGGGATGACAGTAGCAATCAGCCCCAGCATTTT
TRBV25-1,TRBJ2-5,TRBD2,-,CASSGGGALETQYF,TGTGCCAGCAGTGGCGGGGGGGCTCTAGAGACCCAGTACTTC
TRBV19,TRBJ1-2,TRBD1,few,CASRRQGAGYGYTF,TGTGCCAGTAGGAGACAGGGGGCGGGATACGGCTACACCTTC
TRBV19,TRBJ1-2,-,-,CASRRGHGYTF,TGTGCCAGTAGACGTGGGCATGGCTACACCTTC
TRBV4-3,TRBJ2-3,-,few,CASSQDRTGVKQYF,TGCGCCAGCAGCCAAGATCGGACGGGGGTAAAGCAGTATTTT
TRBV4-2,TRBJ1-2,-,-,CASSRDSDYGYTF,TGTGCCAGCAGCCGGGACTCGGACTATGGCTACACCTTC
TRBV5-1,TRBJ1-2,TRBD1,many,CASSRSRQGADGYTF,TGCGCCAGCAGCCGATCCCGACAGGGGGCAGATGGCTACACCTTC
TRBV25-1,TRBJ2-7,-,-,CASSEEGGWYEQYF,TGTGCCAGCAGTGAGGAAGGGGGATGGTACGAGCAGTACTTC
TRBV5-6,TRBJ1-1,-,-,CASSLAGGLLNTEAFF,TGTGCCAGCAGCTTGGCCGGCGGACTCCTGAACACTGAAGCTTTCTTT
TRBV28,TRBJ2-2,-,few,CASSWDRELFF,TGTGCCAGCAGTTGGGACAGGGAGCTGTTTTTT
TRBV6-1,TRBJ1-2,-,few,CASSPRQSGGYTF,TGTGCCAGCAGTCCAAGACAGTCCGGCGGCTACACCTTC
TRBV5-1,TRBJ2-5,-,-,CASSLAGGEETQYF,TGCGCCAGCAGCTTGGCGGGGGGCGAAGAGACCCAGTACTTC
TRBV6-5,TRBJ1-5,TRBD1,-,CASSRGQGNQPQHF,TGTGCCAGCAGTAGGGGACAGGGAAATCAGCCCCAGCATTTT
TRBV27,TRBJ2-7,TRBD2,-,CASMGGGFSSYEQYF,TGTGCCAGCATGGGCGGGGGGTTTAGCTCCTACGAGCAGTACTTC
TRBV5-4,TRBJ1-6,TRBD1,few,CASSLEDRGLRHF,TGTGCCAGCAGCTTGGAGGACAGGGGGCTTCGCCACTTT
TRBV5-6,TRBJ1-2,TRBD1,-,CASSLTMGQSIYGYTF,TGTGCCAGCAGCTTGACTATGGGACAGTCAATCTATGGCTACACCTTC
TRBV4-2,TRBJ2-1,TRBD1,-,CASSPGTGQDSSYNEQFF,TGTGCCAGCAGCCCCGGGACAGGCCAGGATAGCTCCTACAATGAGCAGTTCTTC